This is a list of T cell receptor beta chains from one sample in a study of blood T cells in healthy people across ages. TCRdb independently ran MiXCR on the 5' RACE reads; one entry per CDR3 protein. The table records hundreds of thousands of distinct CDR3 sequences, approximately 60% of them present only once. Sequencing was carried out using blood. The receptors stem from a man aged 35 to 55 in good health. The CDR3 runs from the conserved cysteine through the conserved F or W. Fields, in order: V gene, D gene, clone size, J gene, CDR3 DNA, CDR3 protein. D genes are given only for firm matches. Rows give clone size only sometimes, using once, few, many, or a class for an expanded clone.

v_gene: TRBV4-1; d_gene: TRBD2; abundance: NA; j_gene: TRBJ2-1; CDR3nt: TGCGCCAGCAGCCAAGGTCCTAGCGGGAGGGCCACGGATGAGCAGTTCTTC; CDR3aa: CASSQGPSGRATDEQFF
v_gene: TRBV30; d_gene: NA; abundance: NA; j_gene: TRBJ1-5; CDR3nt: TGTGCCTGGAGACGCGGGGTTGGGAGCAATCAGCCCCAGCATTTT; CDR3aa: CAWRRGVGSNQPQHF
v_gene: TRBV4-1; d_gene: NA; abundance: NA; j_gene: TRBJ1-3; CDR3nt: TGCGCCAGCAGCCAAGTAAAAGGGTCTGGAAACACCATATATTTT; CDR3aa: CASSQVKGSGNTIYF
v_gene: TRBV7-9; d_gene: NA; abundance: NA; j_gene: TRBJ2-7; CDR3nt: TGTGCCAGCAGCTTAAGCGGGTACGATGGCGAGCAGTACTTC; CDR3aa: CASSLSGYDGEQYF
v_gene: TRBV6-1; d_gene: NA; abundance: NA; j_gene: TRBJ2-5; CDR3nt: TGTGCCAGCAGTGGTCGACATTTCCCCCAAGAGACCCAGTACTTC; CDR3aa: CASSGRHFPQETQYF
v_gene: TRBV20-1; d_gene: TRBD2; abundance: NA; j_gene: TRBJ2-1; CDR3nt: TGCAGTGCTCAACTAGCGGAAGGGATACGAGAGCAGTTCTTC; CDR3aa: CSAQLAEGIREQFF
v_gene: TRBV9; d_gene: NA; abundance: NA; j_gene: TRBJ1-1; CDR3nt: TGTGCCAGCAGCGTAGCCGACACAAATCTAGGCGAAGCTTTCTTT; CDR3aa: CASSVADTNLGEAFF
v_gene: TRBV12-3/TRBV12-4; d_gene: NA; abundance: few; j_gene: TRBJ2-4; CDR3nt: TGTGCCAGCGTGATGATCGGGGGCATCGGTGCCAAAAACATTCAGTACTTC; CDR3aa: CASVMIGGIGAKNIQYF
v_gene: TRBV11-1; d_gene: NA; abundance: NA; j_gene: TRBJ2-1; CDR3nt: TGTGCCAGCACTTCCTCGACAGCCTCCTACAATGAGCAGTTCTTC; CDR3aa: CASTSSTASYNEQFF
v_gene: TRBV28; d_gene: TRBD1; abundance: once; j_gene: TRBJ2-5; CDR3nt: TGTGCCAGCAGTTTAGGGCAGGGGGTAGCGGAGACCCAGTACTTC; CDR3aa: CASSLGQGVAETQYF